The 25 T cell receptor beta chains below come from one sample, sequenced in a study of CXCR3-negative and CXCR3-positive naive CD8 T cells. These receptors' antigens are unknown. Study-wide findings and caveats: TRB CDR3s were more hydrophobic in CXCR3-positive than in CXCR3-negative naive cells.

TRB cDNA libraries were made by UMI-labeled 5' RACE. TCRdb reprocessed the 5' RACE reads and stores each CDR3 protein as one record, lacking DNA. Here the sample table reports around 120,000 distinct CDR3 sequences. Sequencing was done on a sample of naive CXCR3+ CD8+ T cells from blood. Described subset: CD45RO-CCR7+CD27+CD95- naive CD8+ T cells expressing CXCR3 (TNR3+). These receptors originate from a human donor in good health. Some clones in this sample may be carry-over from other donors' samples.

V usage is TRBV12-3 or TRBV12-4 and J usage is TRBJ2-3. CDR3 length equals 15 residues. The CDR3 spells CASSLAAYSTDTQYF.

The V gene is TRBV10-3, the J gene TRBJ2-7. Looked up from germline, CDR1 is ENHRY and CDR2 is SYGVKD. This CDR3 spans 14 amino acids. The CDR3 loop reads CAISEELRGYEQYF.

The rearrangement uses TRBV29-1 and TRBJ2-7; TCRdb selects TRBD1, and the lack of DNA leaves this call unchecked. This CDR3 is built from 13 residues. Germline-derived CDR1 and CDR2 are SQVTM and ANQGSEA. The CDR3 loop is CSVDGQGLYEQYF.

The rearrangement links TRBV5-6 to TRBJ2-7; the TCRdb D gene call, TRBD1, has no DNA to confirm it. Germline CDR1 SGHDT, CDR2 YYEEEE. The CDR3 runs 14 residues. The CDR3 reads CASRIGQGIYEQYF. The entire variable domain, with the rest obtained from reference TRBV5-6 and TRBJ2-7, is as follows: DAGVTQSPTHLIKTRGQQVTLRCSPKSGHDTVSWYQQALGQGPQFIFQYYEEEERQRGNFPDRFSGHQFPNYSSELNVNALLLGDSALYLCASRIGQGIYEQYFGPGTRLTVT.

The chain recombines TRBV28 with TRBJ2-5. The CDR3 is 14 amino acids. Germline CDR1 MDHEN, CDR2 SYDVKM. The CDR3 reads CASSPTTGQETQYF.

The chain couples TRBV29-1 to TRBJ2-1; the TCRdb call, TRBD1, lacks DNA for checking. The CDR3 has 14 amino acids. Germline V gives CDR1 SQVTM, CDR2 ANQGSEA. CDR3 in amino acids: CSVNPGQSYNEQFF.

J is TRBJ1-4 and V is TRBV4-1. The CDR3 is 14 amino acids. Germline assignment: CDR1 MGHRA and CDR2 YSYEKL. The CDR3 is CASSLADHNEKLFF.

V usage is TRBV16 and J usage is TRBJ1-1. The CDR3 covers 12 residues. Germline V lookup: CDR1 KGHSY, CDR2 FQNENV. CDR3 protein: CASSPSGVEAFF.

The genes are TRBV6-2 or TRBV6-3 and TRBJ2-2. Germline loops: CDR1 MNHEY, CDR2 SVGEGT. This CDR3 contains 12 residues. The CDR3 loop reads CASSWDTGELFF.

The V and J genes are TRBV12-3 or TRBV12-4 and TRBJ2-2. The CDR3 has 15 amino acids. The chain's CDR3 is CASSLGGSNTGELFF.

This chain joins TRBV20-1 and TRBJ2-1; TCRdb picks TRBD1, but there is no DNA to check that call. The germline V gene has CDR1 DFQATT and CDR2 SNEGSKA (reference sequence). This CDR3 is 13 amino acids long. CDR3 protein: CSASGGGYNEQFF.

The chain combines TRBV7-9 with TRBJ2-3; TCRdb names TRBD1, which stays unverified in the absence of DNA. Germline V gene sequence: CDR1 SEHNR, CDR2 FQNEAQ (reference sequence). This CDR3 comprises 15 residues. CDR3 in amino acids: CASSSTGQGGDTQYF. Filled out from reference TRBV7-9 and TRBJ2-3, the complete variable domain reads DTGVSQNPRHKITKRGQNVTFRCDPISEHNRLYWYRQTLGQGPEFLTYFQNEAQLEKSRLLSDRFSAERPKGSFSTLEIQRTEQGDSAMYLCASSSTGQGGDTQYFGPGTRLTVL.

This chain links TRBV29-1 with TRBJ2-3; TCRdb indicates TRBD1, and absent DNA this call remains unverified. Germline CDR1 reads SQVTM; CDR2 reads ANQGSEA. This CDR3 comprises 13 residues. CDR3 region: CSVSGTVLDTQYF.

The chain uses TRBV29-1 and TRBJ2-1; TCRdb returns TRBD1, unconfirmable since there is no DNA. The CDR3 length is 13 residues. Germline V CDR1 and CDR2: SQVTM, ANQGSEA. The CDR3 loop reads CSVPDRGGNEQFF.

J is TRBJ1-2 and V is TRBV19; TCRdb indicates TRBD1, and absent DNA this call remains unverified. This CDR3 is 15 amino acids long. CDR1 LNHDA and CDR2 SQIVND come from the germline V gene (reference sequence). This chain's CDR3 is CASSPDGGDEYGYTF.

The chain joins TRBV6-6 to TRBJ1-2. Germline lookup yields CDR1 MNHNY and CDR2 SVGAGI (reference sequence). The CDR3 consists of 15 residues. CDR3: CASSYSVEVNYGYTF.

The chain couples TRBV20-1 to TRBJ2-1; TCRdb's assignment of TRBD2 cannot be checked, as there is no DNA. This CDR3 has 15 amino acids. CDR1 and CDR2 from the germline V gene are DFQATT and SNEGSKA (reference sequence). CDR3 region: CSASLAGYSYNEQFF.

The chain combines TRBV5-1 with TRBJ2-7; the TCRdb call, TRBD1, lacks DNA for checking. CDR1 SGHRS and CDR2 YFSETQ come from the germline V gene. The CDR3 sequence is 16 residues long. CDR3 loop: CASSPYWDQEFYEQYF.

This rearrangement joins TRBV10-3 to TRBJ1-1; with no DNA, the TCRdb D assignment of TRBD1 cannot be verified. Germline V gives CDR1 ENHRY, CDR2 SYGVKD. The CDR3 runs 18 residues. CDR3 region: CAISGGTGYEIMNTEAFF.

V gene TRBV3-1 combines with J gene TRBJ1-1. Germline loops: CDR1 LGHDT, CDR2 YNNKEL (reference sequence). This CDR3 has 13 residues. CDR3 amino acids: CASNPGGLGEAFF.

V is TRBV10-3 and J is TRBJ2-1; as DNA is missing, the TRBD2 call by TCRdb cannot be tested. The CDR3 loop spans 17 amino acids. The germline CDR1 and CDR2 sequences are ENHRY and SYGVKD. CDR3 in amino acids: CAISEPRGTSGTGEQFF.

The genes are TRBV19 and TRBJ1-1; the TCRdb D gene call, TRBD1, has no DNA to confirm it. The CDR3 runs 16 residues. From germline, CDR1 is LNHDA and CDR2 SQIVND (reference sequence). CDR3 sequence reads: CASRPKQQGRHTEAFF.

The gene calls are TRBV25-1 and TRBJ2-5. Germline CDR1 is MGHDK and CDR2 is SYGVNS. The CDR3 is 13 amino acids. The CDR3: CASSESTAETQYF.

The J gene is TRBJ2-1, the V gene TRBV5-1. The germline gives CDR1 SGHRS, CDR2 YFSETQ. The CDR3 runs to 16 residues. CDR3 sequence reads: CASSPEPQSSYNEQFF.

V is TRBV15 and J is TRBJ1-2. The CDR3 loop spans 13 amino acids. Per the germline V gene, CDR1 is LNHNV and CDR2 is YYDKDF (reference sequence). The CDR3 region is CATSGGEVYGYTF.